The 22 T cell receptor beta chains in this list originate from one sample, sequenced in a study of Graves' ophthalmopathy and Graves' hyperthyroidism (dated by TCRdb to the late 2010s). Sequencing relied on an Illumina HiSeq 2000. TCR beta CDR3 regions were amplified from RNA transcripts for repertoire sequencing. The first round was an RT-PCR using HTBI primers with the Qiagen OneStep RT-PCR kit, and this first round was followed by a second-round multiplex PCR, then size selection and purification. In TCRdb, the public reads were trimmed at Q25 with fastp and aligned with MiXCR, with productive beta chains retained. Rows with one shared CDR3 protein collapse into an entry with the most common genes and DNA. The sample yields about 200,000 distinct CDR3 sequences; 25% to 30% were counted once. The ten largest clonotypes hold 9.1% of the sample. Sequenced: peripheral blood. Receptors originate from a man in his fifties or sixties with Graves' ophthalmopathy. Donor details come from another sample of the same person, matched by shared clones.

This clonotype showed up many times. The chain uses TRBV6-5 and TRBJ2-5; D is unresolved. Trimming cost V 0 bases and J 4 bases, with 9 bases left between them. The germline V gene encodes CDR1 MNHEY and CDR2 SVGAGI. The CDR3 is 14 amino acids. For the CDR3, the DNA is TGTGCCAGCAGTTACTCGGTAGGGCGAGAGACCCAGTACTTC. It encodes CASSYSVGRETQYF.

This clonotype was detected ten times or more. The gene calls are TRBV7-2 and TRBJ2-7; D call uncertain. With 5 bases removed from V and 0 bases from J, the gap between germline ends came to 11 bases. CDR1 is SGHTA and CDR2 is FQGNSA in the germline V gene. The CDR3 runs 14 residues. CDR3 nucleotides: TGTGCCAGCAGCGAAAGCTCGCTCTCCTACGAGCAGTACTTC. It yields the protein CASSESSLSYEQYF. Full variable domain (outside the CDR3, taken from reference TRBV7-2 and TRBJ2-7): GAGVSQSPSNKVTEKGKDVELRCDPISGHTALYWYRQSLGQGLEFLIYFQGNSAPDKSGLPSDRFSAERTGGSVSTLTIQRTQQEDSAVYLCASSESSLSYEQYFGPGTRLTVT.

Many counts were recorded for this clonotype. The V and J genes are TRBV11-2 and TRBJ2-7, with 11 positions matching TRBD2. The CDR3 loop spans 16 amino acids. The V gene's germline CDR1 is SGHAT and CDR2 FQNNGV. With 4 bases clipped from V and 7 bases from J, the junction kept 12 bases outside the gene matches. The CDR3 nucleotides are TGTGCCAGCAGCTCGATACTAGCGGGAGAACTCTGGGAGCAGTACTTC. Translation gives CASSSILAGELWEQYF.

The table lists this clonotype with many counts. The CDR3, as DNA: TGCAGTGTGGGTGCGGGAGCGAGGGGCATTCAGTACTTC. This gives the protein CSVGAGARGIQYF. The V gene is TRBV20-1, the J gene TRBJ2-4; 7 bases line up with TRBD2. Germline V gene sequence: CDR1 DFQATT, CDR2 SNEGSKA (reference sequence). CDR3 length: 13 residues. V was pared by 7 bases and J by 9 bases, with 12 bases of the junction left unmatched.

The sample holds many counts of this clonotype. The chain carries TRBV18 and TRBJ2-7; D is possibly TRBD1 (6 bases). The V gene lost 4 bases and the J gene lost 7 bases, with 20 bases spanning the gap. The CDR3 consists of 15 residues. Germline loops: CDR1 KGHSH, CDR2 LQKENI. The CDR3 sequence: CASSRGQPKAREQYF. The CDR3 DNA follows: TGTGCCAGCTCACGGGGACAACCCAAGGCCAGGGAGCAGTACTTC. The full variable domain, in which reference TRBV18 and TRBJ2-7 provide the parts outside the CDR3, is NAGVMQNPRHLVRRRGQEARLRCSPMKGHSHVYWYRQLPEEGLKFMVYLQKENIIDESGMPKERFSAEFPKEGPSILRIQQVVRGDSAAYFCASSRGQPKAREQYFGPGTRLTVT.

This clonotype was recorded at least ten times. The chain uses TRBV12-3 or TRBV12-4 and TRBJ2-5, with a weak D call TRBD1 (5 bases). Trimming removed 0 bases from V and 2 bases from J, with 7 bases in between. This CDR3 has 14 amino acids. The CDR3 region is CASSLASGQETQYF. The CDR3 nucleotides are TGTGCCAGCAGTTTAGCGTCAGGGCAAGAGACCCAGTACTTC.

In this sample, this clonotype turned up many times. J is TRBJ2-2 and V is TRBV3-1; possible D gene TRBD1, 5 bases. CDR1 and CDR2 from the germline V gene are LGHDT and YNNKEL (reference sequence). This CDR3 is 14 amino acids long. V lost 4 bases, J lost 7 bases, and 13 bases lay in between. CDR3 coding DNA: TGTGCCAGCAGCCCCTTTCAGGGCGGCGGGGAGCTGTTTTTT. Translating gives CASSPFQGGGELFF.

The chain employs TRBV6-2 or TRBV6-3 and TRBJ1-1; D is undetermined. The V end was cut by 8 bases, the J end by 4 bases, with 8 bases between. Germline loops: CDR1 MNHEY, CDR2 SVGEGT. The CDR3 length is 11 residues. The DNA for the CDR3 is TGTGCCAGCTACGACTTCACTGAAGCTTTCTTT. Its translation is CASYDFTEAFF.

CDR3 sequence reads: CASSPARGPPQETQYF. CDR3 nucleotides: TGTGCCAGCTCACCAGCCAGGGGGCCCCCTCAAGAGACCCAGTACTTC. This rearrangement joins TRBV18 to TRBJ2-5; TRBD1 matches at 8 bases. V dropped 2 bases and J dropped 2; count of bases not matched to a gene: 7. The CDR3 runs 16 residues. The germline V gene has CDR1 KGHSH and CDR2 LQKENI. Full variable domain (remainder filled in from reference TRBV18 and TRBJ2-5): NAGVMQNPRHLVRRRGQEARLRCSPMKGHSHVYWYRQLPEEGLKFMVYLQKENIIDESGMPKERFSAEFPKEGPSILRIQQVVRGDSAAYFCASSPARGPPQETQYFGPGTRLLVL.

This clonotype occurred many times. The V call is TRBV12-3 or TRBV12-4, the J call TRBJ1-5; no firm D call. Trimming pared 6 bases from V and 10 bases from J, leaving 16 bases between. The CDR3 runs to 13 residues. In nucleotides, the CDR3 is TGTGCCAGCAGCCCCCAGGACCAACAACCCCAGCATTTT. Encoded protein: CASSPQDQQPQHF.

The CDR3 loop is CASRNIGGRYEQYF. CDR3 sequence (DNA): TGTGCCAGCAGGAACATCGGGGGGCGATACGAGCAGTACTTC. The gene calls are TRBV6-1 and TRBJ2-7; a possible D gene is TRBD2 (7 bases). CDR3 length equals 14 residues. Germline CDR1 MNHNS, CDR2 SASEGT. V gave up 6 bases and J gave up 4 bases, with 16 bases separating them.

The V gene is TRBV6-2 or TRBV6-3, the J gene TRBJ2-5, with 11 bases identical to TRBD2. Germline trimming cut 6 bases from V and 2 bases from J; bases unmatched to any gene: 8. The germline V gene encodes CDR1 MNHEY and CDR2 SVGEGT. This CDR3 comprises 16 residues. CDR3 nucleotide sequence: TGTGCCAGCAGCAAGACCGGGACTAGCGGTCAAGAGACCCAGTACTTC. Translating it yields CASSKTGTSGQETQYF.

This clonotype appeared many times. The genes are TRBV9 and TRBJ1-1; D might be TRBD1 (5 bases). V shed 2 bases and J shed 1 base, with 9 bases lying between them. Germline CDR1 SGDLS, CDR2 YYNGEE. The CDR3 has 14 residues. This CDR3 is CASSVGTGNTEAFF. As DNA, the CDR3 is TGTGCCAGCAGCGTTGGGACGGGGAACACTGAAGCTTTCTTT.

This chain connects TRBV6-2 or TRBV6-3 to TRBJ1-5; D is ambiguous. Deletions cut 0 bases from V and 7 bases from J, with 7 bases between. The CDR3 contains 13 residues. Per the germline V gene, CDR1 is MNHEY and CDR2 is SVGEGT. The CDR3 DNA follows: TGTGCCAGCAGTTACTCTTACAAGCAGCCCCAGCATTTT. Its protein product is CASSYSYKQPQHF.

This clonotype appeared many times. The chain links TRBV11-2 to TRBJ2-7; D gene ambiguous. Per the germline V gene, CDR1 is SGHAT and CDR2 is FQNNGV. The CDR3 totals 14 residues. With 5 bases removed from V and 5 bases from J, the gap between germline ends came to 16 bases. The CDR3 spells CASSQEWNVDEQYF. CDR3 nucleotides: TGTGCCAGCAGCCAAGAGTGGAATGTCGACGAGCAGTACTTC.

This clonotype was seen at least ten times. The V gene is TRBV6-2 or TRBV6-3, the J gene TRBJ2-5, with D perhaps TRBD1 or TRBD2 (5 bases each). Trimming left V 2 bases short and J 5 bases short, with 9 bases between. CDR1 MNHEY and CDR2 SVGEGT come from the germline V gene. The CDR3 has 13 residues. The CDR3 spells CASSYVEGETQYF. The CDR3 nucleotides are TGTGCCAGCAGTTACGTAGAGGGGGAGACCCAGTACTTC.

This clonotype was recorded at least ten times. The chain uses TRBV28 and TRBJ1-2; TRBD1 matches at 8 bases. The CDR3 consists of 13 residues. Germline V lookup: CDR1 MDHEN, CDR2 SYDVKM. The V segment lost 4 bases and the J segment 7 bases; nucleotides outside the gene matches: 5. Here the CDR3 reads CASSSGTGSGYTF. CDR3 DNA: TGTGCCAGCAGTTCGGGGACAGGTAGTGGCTACACCTTC.

The table lists this clonotype with many counts. The V gene is TRBV7-9, the J gene TRBJ2-5, with TRBD2 identical over 9 bases. The germline CDR1 and CDR2 sequences are SEHNR and FQNEAQ (reference sequence). The CDR3 contains 14 residues. V lost 5 bases to trimming and J lost 3 bases; unmatched junction nucleotides: 4. CDR3 sequence: CASSPRLAEETQYF. The CDR3 DNA follows: TGTGCCAGCAGCCCCCGACTAGCGGAAGAGACCCAGTACTTC.

The sample holds many counts of this clonotype. The rearrangement uses TRBV19 and TRBJ2-7; tentatively, D is TRBD1 (6 bases). This CDR3 is 13 amino acids long. The germline V and J ends were trimmed by 1 base and 5 bases, with 9 bases remaining between them. Germline V CDR1 and CDR2: LNHDA, SQIVND (reference sequence). CDR3 in amino acids: CASSIVRGNEQYF. The CDR3, as DNA: TGTGCCAGTAGTATAGTCAGGGGAAACGAGCAGTACTTC.

This clonotype was counted a single time. The chain carries TRBV4-3 and TRBJ2-7; TRBD2 agrees at 9 bases. J gave up 2 bases and V 4 bases, and 3 bases lay outside the gene matches. The CDR3 has 14 amino acids. CDR1 is LGHNA and CDR2 is YSLEER in the germline V gene. The CDR3 DNA reads TGCGCCAGCAGCCCCCAGCGGGGGGCCTACGAGCAGTACTTC. As protein: CASSPQRGAYEQYF.

The chain couples TRBV7-6 to TRBJ1-1; TRBD1 aligns across 7 bases. Germline lookup yields CDR1 SGHVS and CDR2 FNYEAQ. V gave up 5 bases and J gave up 5 bases; unmatched junction bases: 14. The CDR3 loop spans 16 amino acids. The DNA for the CDR3 is TGTGCCAGCAGCCGGGACAGATACTTTTCGGGGACTGAAGCTTTCTTT. Its translation is CASSRDRYFSGTEAFF.

The V gene is TRBV12-3 or TRBV12-4, the J gene TRBJ2-5, with a tentative D call TRBD2 (6 bases). The CDR3 consists of 16 residues. Trimming removed 2 bases at V and 1 base at J, with 14 bases between. The CDR3 spells CASSLYRRAPQETQYF. Here the CDR3 DNA reads TGTGCCAGCAGTTTATACCGGAGGGCGCCCCAAGAGACCCAGTACTTC.